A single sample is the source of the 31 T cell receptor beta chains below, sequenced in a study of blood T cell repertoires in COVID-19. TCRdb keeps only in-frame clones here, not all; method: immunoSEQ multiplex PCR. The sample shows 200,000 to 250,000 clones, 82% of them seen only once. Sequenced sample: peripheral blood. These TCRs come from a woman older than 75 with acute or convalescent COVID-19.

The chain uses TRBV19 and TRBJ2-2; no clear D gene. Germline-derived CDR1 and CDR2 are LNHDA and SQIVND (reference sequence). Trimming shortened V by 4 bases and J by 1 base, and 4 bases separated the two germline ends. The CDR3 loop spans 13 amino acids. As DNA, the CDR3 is TGTGCCAGTAGTAGACAGAACACCGGGGAGCTGTTTTTT. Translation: CASSRQNTGELFF.

CDR3 residues: CASSVGSQSQETQYF. For the CDR3, the DNA is TGTGCCAGCAGCGTAGGTTCGCAGTCCCAAGAGACCCAGTACTTC. The chain carries TRBV9 and TRBJ2-5, with D uncertain. V shed 0 bases and J shed 1 base, with 10 bases lying between them. The CDR3 has 15 residues. Germline CDR1 is SGDLS and CDR2 is YYNGEE.

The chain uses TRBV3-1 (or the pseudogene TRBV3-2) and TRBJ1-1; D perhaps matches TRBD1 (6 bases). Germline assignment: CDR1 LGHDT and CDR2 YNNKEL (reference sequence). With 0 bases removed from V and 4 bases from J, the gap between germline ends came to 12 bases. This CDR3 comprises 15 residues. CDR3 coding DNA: TGTGCCAGCAGCCAAGATGTACTGGGGGCCACTGAAGCTTTCTTT. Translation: CASSQDVLGATEAFF.

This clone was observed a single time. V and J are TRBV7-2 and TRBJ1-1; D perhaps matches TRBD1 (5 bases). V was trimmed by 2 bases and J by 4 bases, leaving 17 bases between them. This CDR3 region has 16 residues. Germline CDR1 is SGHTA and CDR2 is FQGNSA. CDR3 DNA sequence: TGTGCCAGCAGCTTACAAGGGGATGTAAAGGTCACTGAAGCTTTCTTT. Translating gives CASSLQGDVKVTEAFF.

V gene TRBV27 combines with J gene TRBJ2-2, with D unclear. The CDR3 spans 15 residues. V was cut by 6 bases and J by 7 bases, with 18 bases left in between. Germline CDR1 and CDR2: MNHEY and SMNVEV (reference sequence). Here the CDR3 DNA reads TGTGCCAGCAGCCCGACGACACTGGTAATCGGGGAGCTGTTTTTT. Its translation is CASSPTTLVIGELFF.

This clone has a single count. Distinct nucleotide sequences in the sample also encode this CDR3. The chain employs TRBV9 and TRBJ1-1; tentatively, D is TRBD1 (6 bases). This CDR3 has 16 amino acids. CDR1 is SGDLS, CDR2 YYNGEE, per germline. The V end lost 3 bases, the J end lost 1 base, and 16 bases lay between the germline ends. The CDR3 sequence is CASSAGMGAGNTEAFF. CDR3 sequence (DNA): TGTGCCAGCAGCGCGGGGATGGGGGCGGGGAACACTGAAGCTTTCTTT.

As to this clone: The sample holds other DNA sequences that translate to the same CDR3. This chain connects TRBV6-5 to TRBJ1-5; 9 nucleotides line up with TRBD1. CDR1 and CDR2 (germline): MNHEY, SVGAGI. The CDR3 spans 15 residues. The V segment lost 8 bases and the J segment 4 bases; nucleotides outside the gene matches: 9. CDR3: CASSPGTGRNQPQHF. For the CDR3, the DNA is TGTGCCAGCTCTCCGGGGACAGGGCGAAATCAGCCCCAGCATTTT.

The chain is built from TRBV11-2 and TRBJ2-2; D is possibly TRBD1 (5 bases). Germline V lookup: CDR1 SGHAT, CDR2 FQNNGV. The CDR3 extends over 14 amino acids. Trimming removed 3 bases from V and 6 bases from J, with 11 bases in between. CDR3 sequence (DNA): TGTGCCAGCAGCTTGGACACCCGGTCCGGGGAGCTGTTTTTT. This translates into CASSLDTRSGELFF. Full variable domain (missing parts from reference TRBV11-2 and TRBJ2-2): EAGVAQSPRYKIIEKRQSVAFWCNPISGHATLYWYQQILGQGPKLLIQFQNNGVVDDSQLPKDRFSAERLKGVDSTLKIQPAKLEDSAVYLCASSLDTRSGELFFGEGSRLTVL.

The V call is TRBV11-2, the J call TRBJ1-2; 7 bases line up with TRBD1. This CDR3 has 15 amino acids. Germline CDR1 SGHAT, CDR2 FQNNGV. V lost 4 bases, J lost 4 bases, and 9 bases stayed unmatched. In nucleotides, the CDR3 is TGTGCCAGCAGCTCCGACTTGTGGACAGGCTATGGCTACACCTTC. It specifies CASSSDLWTGYGYTF.

CDR3: CASRPVSNQPQHF. Here the CDR3 DNA reads TGTGCCAGCAGGCCAGTAAGCAATCAGCCCCAGCATTTT. This sequence joins TRBV28 and TRBJ1-5, with D unresolved. The CDR3 runs 13 residues. The V gene's germline CDR1 is MDHEN and CDR2 SYDVKM. V dropped 6 bases and J dropped 1 base, with 7 bases sitting between them.

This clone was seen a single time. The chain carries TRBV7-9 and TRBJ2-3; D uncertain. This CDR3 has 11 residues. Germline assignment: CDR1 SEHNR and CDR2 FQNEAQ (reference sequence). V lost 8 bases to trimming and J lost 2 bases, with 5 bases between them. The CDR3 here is CASSFTDTQYF. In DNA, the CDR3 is TGTGCCAGCTCATTCACAGATACGCAGTATTTT.

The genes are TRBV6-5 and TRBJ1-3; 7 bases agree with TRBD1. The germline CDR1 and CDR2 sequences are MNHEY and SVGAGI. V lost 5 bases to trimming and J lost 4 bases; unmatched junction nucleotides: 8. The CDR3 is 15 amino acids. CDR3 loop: CASSTGATGGNTIYF. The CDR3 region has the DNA TGTGCCAGCAGTACAGGGGCCACGGGCGGAAACACCATATATTTT.

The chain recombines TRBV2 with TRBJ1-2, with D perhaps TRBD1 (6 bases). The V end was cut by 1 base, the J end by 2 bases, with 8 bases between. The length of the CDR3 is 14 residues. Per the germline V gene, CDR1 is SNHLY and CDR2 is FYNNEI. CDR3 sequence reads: CASSEDRVNYGYTF. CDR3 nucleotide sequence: TGTGCCAGCAGTGAAGACAGGGTGAACTATGGCTACACCTTC.

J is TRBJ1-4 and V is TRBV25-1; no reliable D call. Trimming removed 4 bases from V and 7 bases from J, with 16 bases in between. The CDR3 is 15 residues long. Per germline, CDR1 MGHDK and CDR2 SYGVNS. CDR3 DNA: TGTGCCAGCAGTGCCTCGCGGAACGGACTTGAAAAACTGTTTTTT. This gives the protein CASSASRNGLEKLFF.

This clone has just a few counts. The CDR3 region has the DNA TGTGCCAGCAGCTTGGGACAATATAGCAATCAGCCCCAGCATTTT. It codes for CASSLGQYSNQPQHF. The chain joins TRBV7-2 to TRBJ1-5; tentatively, D is TRBD1 (6 bases). Trimming took off 3 bases at V and 0 bases at J, with 9 bases between the two ends. This CDR3 comprises 15 residues. Per germline, CDR1 SGHTA and CDR2 FQGNSA.

The DNA of the CDR3 is TGCAGCGTTGGGGACAATAGGCACACTGAAGCTTTCTTT. The encoded protein is CSVGDNRHTEAFF. The chain carries TRBV29-1 and TRBJ1-1; tentative D call: TRBD1 (6 bases). In germline, CDR1 is SQVTM, CDR2 ANQGSEA. The CDR3 is made up of 13 amino acids. V lost 4 bases, J lost 3 bases, and 12 bases lay in between. The full variable domain, rest sourced from reference TRBV29-1 and TRBJ1-1, is SAVISQKPSRDICQRGTSLTIQCQVDSQVTMMFWYRQQPGQSLTLIATANQGSEATYESGFVIDKFPISRPNLTFSTLTVSNMSPEDSSIYLCSVGDNRHTEAFFGQGTRLTVV.

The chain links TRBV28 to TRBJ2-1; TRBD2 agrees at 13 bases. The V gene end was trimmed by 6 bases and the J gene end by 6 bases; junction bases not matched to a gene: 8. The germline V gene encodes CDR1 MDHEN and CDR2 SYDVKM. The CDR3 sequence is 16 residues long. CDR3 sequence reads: CASSQLAGGPGNEQFF. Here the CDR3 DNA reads TGTGCCAGCAGCCAACTAGCGGGGGGGCCTGGCAATGAGCAGTTCTTC.

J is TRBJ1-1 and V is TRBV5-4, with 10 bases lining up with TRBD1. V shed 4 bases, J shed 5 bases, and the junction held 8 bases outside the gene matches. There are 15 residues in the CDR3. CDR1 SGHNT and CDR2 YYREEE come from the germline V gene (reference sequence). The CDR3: CASSLSDRGRTEAFF. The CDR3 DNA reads TGTGCCAGCAGCCTTTCTGACAGGGGGCGAACTGAAGCTTTCTTT.

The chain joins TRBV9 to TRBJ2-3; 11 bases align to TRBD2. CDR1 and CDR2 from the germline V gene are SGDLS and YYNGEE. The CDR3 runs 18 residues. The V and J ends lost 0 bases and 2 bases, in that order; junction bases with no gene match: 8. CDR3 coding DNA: TGTGCCAGCAGCGTAGCTACGCTAGCGGGGGGACCCACAGATACGCAGTATTTT. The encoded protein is CASSVATLAGGPTDTQYF.

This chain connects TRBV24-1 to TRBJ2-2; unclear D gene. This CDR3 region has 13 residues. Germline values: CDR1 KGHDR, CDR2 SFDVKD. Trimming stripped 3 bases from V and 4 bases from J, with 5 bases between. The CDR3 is CATSDRSTGELFF. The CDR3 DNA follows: TGTGCCACCAGTGATCGGAGCACCGGGGAGCTGTTTTTT.

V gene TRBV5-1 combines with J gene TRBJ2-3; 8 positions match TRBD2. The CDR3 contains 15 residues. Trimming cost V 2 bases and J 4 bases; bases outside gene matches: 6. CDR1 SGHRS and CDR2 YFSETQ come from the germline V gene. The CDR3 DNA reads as TGCGCCAGCAGCTTAGCGGGGGATTTTTCAGATACGCAGTATTTT. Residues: CASSLAGDFSDTQYF.

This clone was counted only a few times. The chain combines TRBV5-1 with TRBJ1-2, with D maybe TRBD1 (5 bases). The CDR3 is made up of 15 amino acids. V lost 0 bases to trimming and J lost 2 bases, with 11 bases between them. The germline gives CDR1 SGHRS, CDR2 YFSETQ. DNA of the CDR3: TGCGCCAGCAGCTTGGAACAGTCAGGGAACTATGGCTACACCTTC. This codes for CASSLEQSGNYGYTF.

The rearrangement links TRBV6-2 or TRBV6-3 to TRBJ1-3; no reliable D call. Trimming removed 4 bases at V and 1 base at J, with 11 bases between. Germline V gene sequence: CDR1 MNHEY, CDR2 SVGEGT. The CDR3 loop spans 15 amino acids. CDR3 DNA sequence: TGTGCCAGCAGTTTCCGCCCGCTATCTGGAAACACCATATATTTT. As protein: CASSFRPLSGNTIYF.

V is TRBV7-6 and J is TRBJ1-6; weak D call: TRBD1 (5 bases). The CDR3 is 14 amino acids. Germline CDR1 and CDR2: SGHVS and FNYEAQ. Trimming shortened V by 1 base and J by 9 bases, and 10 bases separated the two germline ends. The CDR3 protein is CASSLGRDSSPLHF. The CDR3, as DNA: TGTGCCAGCAGCTTAGGGCGGGACTCTTCACCCCTCCACTTT.

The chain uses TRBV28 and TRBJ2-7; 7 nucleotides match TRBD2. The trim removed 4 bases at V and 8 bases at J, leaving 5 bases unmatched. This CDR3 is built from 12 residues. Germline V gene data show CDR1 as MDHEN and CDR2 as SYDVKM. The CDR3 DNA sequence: TGTGCCAGCAGTTCAGCAGCGGGGAAGCAGTACTTC. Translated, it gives CASSSAAGKQYF.

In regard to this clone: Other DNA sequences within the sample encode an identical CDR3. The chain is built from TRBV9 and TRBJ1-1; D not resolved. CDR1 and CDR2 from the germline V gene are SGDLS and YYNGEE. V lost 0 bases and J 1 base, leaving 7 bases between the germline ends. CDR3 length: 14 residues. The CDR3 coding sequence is TGTGCCAGCAGCGTAGGACCAGGGAACACTGAAGCTTTCTTT. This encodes CASSVGPGNTEAFF.

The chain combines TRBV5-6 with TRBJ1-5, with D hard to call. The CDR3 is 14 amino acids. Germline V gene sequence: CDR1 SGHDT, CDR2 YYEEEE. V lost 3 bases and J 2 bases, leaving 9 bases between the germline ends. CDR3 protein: CASSSYSGNQPQHF. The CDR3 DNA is TGTGCCAGCAGCTCGTATTCCGGCAATCAGCCCCAGCATTTT.

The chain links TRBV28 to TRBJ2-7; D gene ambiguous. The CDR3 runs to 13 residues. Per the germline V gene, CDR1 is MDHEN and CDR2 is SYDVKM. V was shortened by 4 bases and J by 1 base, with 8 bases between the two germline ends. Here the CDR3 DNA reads TGTGCCAGCAGTTATCGGGTATCCTACGAGCAGTACTTC. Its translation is CASSYRVSYEQYF.

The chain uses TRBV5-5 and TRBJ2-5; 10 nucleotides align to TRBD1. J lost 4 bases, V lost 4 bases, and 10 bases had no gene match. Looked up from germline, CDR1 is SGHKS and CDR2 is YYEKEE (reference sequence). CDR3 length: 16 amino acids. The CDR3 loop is CASSPGDRGGRETQYF. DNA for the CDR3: TGTGCCAGCAGCCCGGGGGACAGGGGTGGGAGAGAGACCCAGTACTTC.

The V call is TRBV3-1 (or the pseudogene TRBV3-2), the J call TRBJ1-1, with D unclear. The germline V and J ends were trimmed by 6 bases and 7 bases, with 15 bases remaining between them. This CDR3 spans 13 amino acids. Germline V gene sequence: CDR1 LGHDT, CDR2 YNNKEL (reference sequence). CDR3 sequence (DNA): TGTGCCAGCAGTTCCGTCCCAGCGATTGAAGCTTTCTTT. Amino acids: CASSSVPAIEAFF.

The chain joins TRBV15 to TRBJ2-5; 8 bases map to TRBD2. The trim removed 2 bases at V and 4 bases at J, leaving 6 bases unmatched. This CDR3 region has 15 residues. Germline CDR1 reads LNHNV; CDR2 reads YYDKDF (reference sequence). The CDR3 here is CATSRPPGRGETQYF. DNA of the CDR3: TGTGCCACCAGCAGACCTCCCGGGAGGGGAGAGACCCAGTACTTC.